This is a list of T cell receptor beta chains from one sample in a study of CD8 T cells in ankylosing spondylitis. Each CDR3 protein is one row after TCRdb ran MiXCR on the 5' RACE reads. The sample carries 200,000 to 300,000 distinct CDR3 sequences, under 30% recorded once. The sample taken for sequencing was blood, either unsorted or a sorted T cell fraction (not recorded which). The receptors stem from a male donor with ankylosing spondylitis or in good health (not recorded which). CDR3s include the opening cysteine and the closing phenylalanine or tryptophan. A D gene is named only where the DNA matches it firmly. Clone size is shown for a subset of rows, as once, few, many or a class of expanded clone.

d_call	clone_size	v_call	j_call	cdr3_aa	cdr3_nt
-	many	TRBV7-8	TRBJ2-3	CASSLELRRATDTQYF	TGTGCCAGCAGCTTAGAGCTTCGCAGGGCCACAGATACGCAGTATTTT
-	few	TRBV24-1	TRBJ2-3	CATSGGTGDTQYF	TGTGCCACCAGTGGAGGGACCGGAGATACGCAGTATTTT
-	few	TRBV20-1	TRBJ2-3	CSASWGASTDTQYF	TGCAGTGCTAGTTGGGGGGCTAGCACAGATACGCAGTATTTT
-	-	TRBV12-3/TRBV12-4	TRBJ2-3	CASSPSGDTQYF	TGTGCCAGCAGTCCGTCGGGAGATACGCAGTATTTT
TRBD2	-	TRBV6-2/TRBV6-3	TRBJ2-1	CASRAGGLVNEQFF	TGTGCCAGCAGAGCGGGGGGGCTGGTCAATGAGCAGTTCTTC
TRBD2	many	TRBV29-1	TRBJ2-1	CSVEEGRLAGYNEQFF	TGCAGCGTTGAAGAAGGGCGACTAGCGGGCTACAATGAGCAGTTCTTC
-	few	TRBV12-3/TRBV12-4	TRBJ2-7	CASSQFNYEQYF	TGTGCCAGCAGTCAATTCAACTACGAGCAGTACTTC
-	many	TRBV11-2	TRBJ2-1	CASSQDIYNEQFF	TGTGCCAGCAGCCAGGACATATACAATGAGCAGTTCTTC
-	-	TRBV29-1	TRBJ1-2	CSVDRRLANYGYTF	TGCAGCGTTGATAGACGGCTAGCTAACTATGGCTACACCTTC
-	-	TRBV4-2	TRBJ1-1	CASSRTGGDTEAFF	TGTGCCAGCAGCCGCACGGGGGGGGACACTGAAGCTTTCTTT
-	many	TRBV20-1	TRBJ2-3	CSASNIITDTQYF	TGCAGTGCTAGCAACATCATAACAGATACGCAGTATTTT
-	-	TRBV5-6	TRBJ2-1	CASSLVGTYNEQFF	TGTGCCAGCAGCTTGGTGGGGACCTACAATGAGCAGTTCTTC
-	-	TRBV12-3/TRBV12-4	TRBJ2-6	CASAESGANVLTF	TGTGCCAGCGCCGAGTCTGGGGCCAACGTCCTGACTTTC
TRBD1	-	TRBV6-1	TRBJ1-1	CASRPQGVKAEAFF	TGTGCCAGCAGGCCCCAGGGGGTCAAGGCTGAAGCTTTCTTT
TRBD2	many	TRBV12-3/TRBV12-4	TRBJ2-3	CASSFLAGGDTQYF	TGTGCCAGCAGTTTTCTAGCGGGGGGAGATACGCAGTATTTT
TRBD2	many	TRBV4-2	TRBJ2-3	CASSPVGSGGTDTQYF	TGTGCCAGCAGCCCCGTAGGTAGCGGGGGCACAGATACGCAGTATTTT
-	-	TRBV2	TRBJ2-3	CASNRYQGTDTQYF	TGTGCCAGCAACCGGTACCAAGGCACAGATACGCAGTATTTT
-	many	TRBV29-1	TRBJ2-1	CSGRKSSYNEQFF	TGCAGCGGGAGAAAGAGCTCCTACAATGAGCAGTTCTTC
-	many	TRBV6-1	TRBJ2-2	CASAKLGNPGVNPGELFF	TGTGCCAGCGCTAAGTTGGGAAATCCGGGAGTCAACCCCGGGGAGCTGTTTTTT
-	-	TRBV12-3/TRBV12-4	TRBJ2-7	CASSFRRGAYEQYF	TGTGCCAGCAGTTTTCGCAGGGGTGCATACGAGCAGTACTTC
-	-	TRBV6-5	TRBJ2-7	CASSYPGYEQYF	TGTGCCAGCAGTTACCCGGGCTACGAGCAGTACTTC
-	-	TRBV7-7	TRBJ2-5	CASSLVVGETQYF	TGTGCCAGCAGCTTAGTAGTAGGAGAGACCCAGTACTTC
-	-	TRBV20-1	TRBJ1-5	CSARDFRQADQPQHF	TGCAGTGCTAGAGATTTCAGACAGGCCGATCAGCCCCAGCATTTT
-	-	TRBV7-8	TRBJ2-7	CASSFRSPYEQYF	TGTGCCAGCAGCTTTCGGAGCCCCTACGAGCAGTACTTC
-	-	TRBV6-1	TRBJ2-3	CASSVYADTQYF	TGTGCCAGCAGTGTCTATGCAGATACGCAGTATTTT
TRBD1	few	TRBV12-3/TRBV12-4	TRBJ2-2	CASSLSSVRGGRGLRELFF	TGTGCCAGCAGTTTGTCGAGCGTTAGAGGTGGCAGGGGGCTCCGGGAGCTGTTTTTT
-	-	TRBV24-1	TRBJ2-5	CATSDFEETQYF	TGTGCCACCAGTGATTTTGAAGAGACCCAGTACTTC
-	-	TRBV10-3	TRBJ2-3	CAIMGFSTDTQYF	TGTGCCATCATGGGGTTTAGCACAGATACGCAGTATTTT
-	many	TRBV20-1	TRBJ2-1	CSARMGWEQFF	TGCAGTGCTAGAATGGGGTGGGAGCAGTTCTTC
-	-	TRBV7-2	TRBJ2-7	CASSPNSGYEQYF	TGTGCCAGCAGCCCAAACTCAGGCTACGAGCAGTACTTC
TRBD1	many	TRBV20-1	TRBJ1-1	CSAATGGPAEAFF	TGCAGTGCCGCAACAGGGGGACCGGCTGAAGCTTTCTTT
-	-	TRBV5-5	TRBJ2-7	CASGRGPGIYEQYF	TGTGCCAGCGGCCGTGGGCCAGGGATCTACGAGCAGTACTTC
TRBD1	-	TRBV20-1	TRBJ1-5	CSARTGADSNQPQHF	TGCAGTGCGCGGACAGGGGCCGATAGCAATCAGCCCCAGCATTTT
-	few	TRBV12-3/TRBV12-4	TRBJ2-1	CASSYSQREQFF	TGTGCCAGCAGTTACTCCCAACGTGAGCAGTTCTTC
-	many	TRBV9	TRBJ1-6	CASNVRNSPLHF	TGTGCCAGTAATGTGCGGAATTCACCCCTCCACTTT
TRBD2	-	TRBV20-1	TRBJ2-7	CSARDRAGGQYEQYF	TGCAGTGCTAGAGATCGAGCGGGGGGGCAATACGAGCAGTACTTC
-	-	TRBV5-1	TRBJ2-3	CASTRISTSTDTQYF	TGCGCCAGCACCCGAATCTCGACTAGCACAGATACGCAGTATTTT
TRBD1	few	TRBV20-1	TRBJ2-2	CSAGNRGSNTGELFF	TGCAGTGCTGGGAACAGGGGGTCGAACACCGGGGAGCTGTTTTTT
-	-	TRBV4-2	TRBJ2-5	CASSQARGRETQYF	TGTGCCAGCAGCCAGGCCCGGGGTCGAGAGACCCAGTACTTC
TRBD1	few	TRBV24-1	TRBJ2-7	CATSDRGTYEQYF	TGTGCCACCAGCGACAGGGGTACCTACGAGCAGTACTTC
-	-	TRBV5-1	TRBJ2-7	CASSLQGLTYEQYF	TGCGCCAGCAGCTTGCAGGGGCTAACCTACGAGCAGTACTTC
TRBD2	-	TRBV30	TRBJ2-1	CAWSVRAGGTKYNEQFF	TGTGCCTGGAGTGTACGGGCGGGGGGGACCAAATACAATGAGCAGTTCTTC
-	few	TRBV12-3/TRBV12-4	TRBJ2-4	CASSRGATNIQYF	TGTGCCAGTTCCAGAGGGGCCACAAACATTCAGTACTTC
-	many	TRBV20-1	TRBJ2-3	CSASRDSGEDTQYF	TGCAGTGCTAGTCGGGACTCGGGCGAGGATACGCAGTATTTT
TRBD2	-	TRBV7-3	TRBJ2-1	CASSVAGGEYNEQFF	TGTGCCAGCAGCGTAGCGGGGGGAGAGTACAATGAGCAGTTCTTC
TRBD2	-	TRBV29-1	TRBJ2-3	CSVEGDSGGATDTQYF	TGCAGCGTTGAAGGGGATAGCGGGGGGGCCACAGATACGCAGTATTTT
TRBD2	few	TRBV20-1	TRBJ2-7	CSAATSGGTYEQYF	TGCAGTGCGGCAACTAGCGGGGGGACCTACGAGCAGTACTTC
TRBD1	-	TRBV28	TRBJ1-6	CASSSVRGDSPLHF	TGTGCCAGCAGTTCGGTCAGGGGGGATTCACCCCTCCACTTT
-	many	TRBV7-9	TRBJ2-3	CASSPEGITDTQYF	TGTGCCAGCAGCCCGGAAGGGATCACAGATACGCAGTATTTT
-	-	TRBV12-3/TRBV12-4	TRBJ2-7	CASSPRLAGQTYEQYF	TGTGCCAGCAGCCCCAGGCTTGCGGGACAGACCTACGAGCAGTACTTC
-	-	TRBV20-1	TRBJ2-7	CSAPVAGLHEQYF	TGCAGTGCCCCCGTCGCAGGGCTCCACGAGCAGTACTTC
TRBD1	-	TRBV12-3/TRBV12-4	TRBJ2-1	CASSLTTGDGYNEQFF	TGTGCCAGCAGTTTAACGACAGGGGACGGGTACAATGAGCAGTTCTTC
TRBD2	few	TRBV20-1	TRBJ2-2	CSATEGWLAGQANTGELFF	TGCAGTGCCACCGAGGGTTGGCTAGCGGGGCAGGCGAACACCGGGGAGCTGTTTTTT
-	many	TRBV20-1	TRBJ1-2	CSARRDGANYGYTF	TGCAGTGCTCGAAGGGACGGAGCTAACTATGGCTACACCTTC
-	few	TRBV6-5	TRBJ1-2	CASSYSLQRTDNGYTF	TGTGCCAGCAGTTACTCGTTGCAGCGCACGGACAATGGCTACACCTTC